Shown below are 24 T cell receptor beta chains from a single sample sequenced in a study of shared clonotypes between healthy human individuals. Data came from immunoSEQ multiplex PCR; TCRdb stores just in-frame clones and leaves some out. Among approximately 600,000 clones listed, roughly 96% were seen once. CD45RO-negative, CCR7-positively selected cells formed the naive CD8 fraction, excluding terminally differentiated effector memory CD45RA+ cells. Sequenced sample: naive CD8+ T cells sorted from blood. These receptors came from a woman in her thirties in good health.

The rearrangement links TRBV19 to TRBJ1-5; no clear D. The V end lost 9 bases, the J end lost 2 bases, and 11 bases lay between the germline ends. The CDR3 is 13 residues long. Germline lookup yields CDR1 LNHDA and CDR2 SQIVND (reference sequence). In DNA, the CDR3 is TGTGCCAGGACGGCTCGGGGCAATCAGCCCCAGCATTTT. Translated: CARTARGNQPQHF.

The chain links TRBV5-6 to TRBJ2-7; D is tentatively TRBD1 or TRBD2 (5 bases each). Germline V gene sequence: CDR1 SGHDT, CDR2 YYEEEE. Trimming removed 3 bases at V and 2 bases at J, with 15 bases between. The CDR3 is 15 amino acids. CDR3 protein: CASSSHGWGTYEQYF. DNA of the CDR3: TGTGCCAGCAGCTCCCACGGGTGGGGGACCTACGAGCAGTACTTC.

The CDR3 DNA sequence: TGTGCCAGCAGCTTTTGGGGCGCCGGGCTTTCGTTTTTT. This translates into CASSFWGAGLSFF. The gene calls are TRBV5-6 and TRBJ1-4, with D perhaps matching TRBD1 (5 bases). The CDR3 consists of 13 residues. Germline-derived CDR1 and CDR2 are SGHDT and YYEEEE. V gave up 2 bases and J gave up 16 bases, with 18 bases separating them. Full variable domain (outside the CDR3, taken from reference TRBV5-6 and TRBJ1-4): DAGVTQSPTHLIKTRGQQVTLRCSPKSGHDTVSWYQQALGQGPQFIFQYYEEEERQRGNFPDRFSGHQFPNYSSELNVNALLLGDSALYLCASSFWGAGLSFFGSGTQLSVL.

J is TRBJ2-5 and V is TRBV19; 10 bases are a match to TRBD1. From germline, CDR1 is LNHDA and CDR2 SQIVND (reference sequence). V was pared by 4 bases and J by 5 bases, with 10 bases of the junction left unmatched. This CDR3 region has 16 residues. CDR3 bases: TGTGCCAGTAGTACGCGACAGGGGGCGCGATGGGAGACCCAGTACTTC. It specifies CASSTRQGARWETQYF.

The J gene is TRBJ2-1, the V gene TRBV28; perhaps TRBD1 as D (5 bases). Germline lookup yields CDR1 MDHEN and CDR2 SYDVKM. This CDR3 comprises 17 residues. V was trimmed by 5 bases and J by 0 bases, leaving 17 bases between them. The CDR3 DNA sequence: TGTGCCAGCAGTCCTTACAGACAGATCAGCTCCTACAATGAGCAGTTCTTC. Protein product: CASSPYRQISSYNEQFF.

The genes are TRBV13 and TRBJ2-7; the D gene is possibly TRBD1 (7 bases). The CDR3 spans 17 residues. Trimming took 5 bases from V and 0 from J, leaving 20 bases between them. Germline V lookup: CDR1 PRHDT, CDR2 FYEKMQ (reference sequence). The CDR3 coding sequence is TGTGCCAGCAGCCTACAGGGGCCCATAGCGGACTCCTACGAGCAGTACTTC. Translation gives CASSLQGPIADSYEQYF.

This chain joins TRBV2 and TRBJ1-3; D gene ambiguous. V was cut by 6 bases and J by 2 bases, with 5 bases left in between. Germline loops: CDR1 SNHLY, CDR2 FYNNEI. The CDR3 is 12 residues long. The CDR3 here is CASRGTGNTIYF. CDR3 DNA: TGTGCCAGCAGGGGGACTGGAAACACCATATATTTT.

The V call is TRBV13, the J call TRBJ2-2; 11 bases fit TRBD2. CDR3 length: 17 amino acids. The junction had 11 bases not matched to a gene; V was cut back by 4 bases and J by 7 bases. The germline V gene has CDR1 PRHDT and CDR2 FYEKMQ (reference sequence). In DNA form, the CDR3 reads TGTGCCAGCAGCTCATTCACTAGCGGGAGTTCGAACGGGGAGCTGTTTTTT. This codes for CASSSFTSGSSNGELFF.

This clone was counted a single time. The chain has TRBV4-2 and TRBJ1-2; D is ambiguous. The V gene lost 0 bases and the J gene lost 1 base, with 9 bases spanning the gap. Germline CDR1 reads LGHNA; CDR2 reads YNFKEQ. This CDR3 contains 15 residues. The CDR3 reads CASSQDEGLNYGYTF. The CDR3 region has the DNA TGTGCCAGCAGCCAAGATGAGGGCCTTAACTATGGCTACACCTTC.

To note about this clone: The identical CDR3 is also encoded by other nucleotide sequences in the sample. The V call is TRBV6-1, the J call TRBJ2-7; D uncertain. There are 12 residues in the CDR3. Germline-derived CDR1 and CDR2 are MNHNS and SASEGT. The V end was cut by 1 base, the J end by 2 bases, with 3 bases between. CDR3 sequence: CASSEVPYEQYF. The CDR3 nucleotides are TGTGCCAGCAGTGAAGTACCCTACGAGCAGTACTTC.

The chain joins TRBV6-1 to TRBJ2-7; no clear D gene. Germline values: CDR1 MNHNS, CDR2 SASEGT. This CDR3 has 12 residues. Trimming stripped 2 bases from V and 3 bases from J, with 5 bases between. CDR3 amino acids: CASSESLYEQYF. DNA for the CDR3: TGTGCCAGCAGTGAATCTCTCTACGAGCAGTACTTC.

The chain uses TRBV9 and TRBJ1-2, with D perhaps TRBD1 (5 bases). Germline assignment: CDR1 SGDLS and CDR2 YYNGEE. Trimming took 4 bases from V and 4 from J, leaving 17 bases between them. There are 15 residues in the CDR3. CDR3 protein: CASSIADGTSYGYTF. CDR3 sequence (DNA): TGTGCCAGCAGCATAGCGGACGGGACTTCCTATGGCTACACCTTC.

The V gene is TRBV28, the J gene TRBJ1-1, with no clear D. The ends were cut back, 1 base at V and 0 bases at J, with 15 bases in the middle. The germline V gene encodes CDR1 MDHEN and CDR2 SYDVKM. The CDR3 consists of 17 residues. CDR3 nucleotide sequence: TGTGCCAGCAGTTTATCGGGATACCTCCCCATGAACACTGAAGCTTTCTTT. Residues: CASSLSGYLPMNTEAFF.

V usage is TRBV28 and J usage is TRBJ2-6, with D tentatively TRBD1 (6 bases). The CDR3 spans 16 residues. V was trimmed by 11 bases and J by 0 bases, leaving 17 bases between them. CDR1 and CDR2 (germline): MDHEN, SYDVKM. In DNA form, the CDR3 reads TGTGCCGGGGACATAGGACACCACTCTGGGGCCAACGTCCTGACTTTC. Its translation: CAGDIGHHSGANVLTF.

This sequence joins TRBV27 and TRBJ2-2; 9 positions agree with TRBD1. The V gene end was trimmed by 6 bases and the J gene end by 6 bases; junction bases not matched to a gene: 5. The germline gives CDR1 MNHEY, CDR2 SMNVEV (reference sequence). The CDR3 runs to 14 residues. The CDR3 protein is CASRGQGRAGELFF. CDR3 nucleotide sequence: TGTGCCAGCAGGGGACAGGGTCGGGCCGGGGAGCTGTTTTTT.

V gene TRBV28 combines with J gene TRBJ2-7; 7 bases map to TRBD1. The CDR3 is 14 amino acids. Trimming cost V 3 bases and J 5 bases; bases outside gene matches: 7. The germline V gene encodes CDR1 MDHEN and CDR2 SYDVKM. CDR3 nucleotide sequence: TGTGCCAGCAGTTTTGTGGGACAGCGCCACGAGCAGTACTTC. It yields the protein CASSFVGQRHEQYF.

The V and J genes are TRBV9 and TRBJ2-7; D may be TRBD1 or TRBD2 (6 bases each). Germline V gene sequence: CDR1 SGDLS, CDR2 YYNGEE. V lost 4 bases to trimming and J lost 9 bases, with 20 bases between them. The CDR3 sequence is 14 residues long. DNA of the CDR3: TGTGCCAGCAGCAGAGGGGGGCGGATCGCGGGGCAGTACTTC. This sequence encodes CASSRGGRIAGQYF.

The genes are TRBV5-4 and TRBJ1-3, with D uncertain. From germline, CDR1 is SGHNT and CDR2 YYREEE (reference sequence). CDR3 size: 15 residues. The V end was cut by 2 bases, the J end by 0 bases, with 9 bases between. The CDR3 region has the DNA TGTGCCAGCAGCTTAGCCGTTAACTCTGGAAACACCATATATTTT. Translating gives CASSLAVNSGNTIYF. The variable domain in full, with the rest retrieved from reference TRBV5-4 and TRBJ1-3, is ETGVTQSPTHLIKTRGQQVTLRCSSQSGHNTVSWYQQALGQGPQFIFQYYREEENGRGNFPPRFSGLQFPNYSSELNVNALELDDSALYLCASSLAVNSGNTIYFGEGSWLTVV.

The genes are TRBV25-1 and TRBJ2-1; D gene unclear. CDR3 length equals 10 residues. Germline V gene data show CDR1 as MGHDK and CDR2 as SYGVNS. V was clipped by 10 bases and J by 4 bases, with 5 bases between them. CDR3 bases: TGTGCCACCGCTTACAATGAGCAGTTCTTC. It specifies CATAYNEQFF.

The rearrangement uses TRBV7-9 and TRBJ2-5; TRBD1 or TRBD2 may be the D gene (6 bases each). V was clipped by 2 bases and J by 5 bases, with 15 bases between them. CDR1 is SEHNR, CDR2 FQNEAQ, per germline (reference sequence). The CDR3 length is 15 residues. The CDR3 protein is CASSLPLEGGETQYF. CDR3 coding DNA: TGTGCCAGCAGCTTACCATTAGAGGGGGGCGAGACCCAGTACTTC.

The chain employs TRBV5-6 and TRBJ2-7; a weak D match, TRBD1 (6 bases). Germline V CDR1 and CDR2: SGHDT, YYEEEE. This CDR3 spans 13 amino acids. Trimming pared 1 base from V and 7 bases from J, leaving 12 bases between. The CDR3 region is CASSLTRGREQYF. CDR3 nucleotides: TGTGCCAGCAGCTTGACCAGGGGTCGGGAGCAGTACTTC.

The CDR3 coding sequence is TGTGCCAGTAGTACAAGTACTGGACAGATAAATTCGATGAACACTGAAGCTTTCTTT. Amino acid sequence: CASSTSTGQINSMNTEAFF. The chain has TRBV19 and TRBJ1-1, with a possible D match to TRBD1 (6 bases). CDR1 is LNHDA, CDR2 SQIVND, per germline (reference sequence). The length of the CDR3 is 19 residues. The V gene lost 4 bases and the J gene lost 0 bases, with 24 bases spanning the gap.

CDR3 amino acids: CAWSVLDRGRPDREKLFF. CDR3 nucleotides: TGTGCCTGGAGTGTACTGGACAGGGGGCGACCCGATCGCGAAAAACTGTTTTTT. The chain couples TRBV30 to TRBJ1-4, with 11 bases that match TRBD1. The CDR3 extends over 18 amino acids. The V gene end was trimmed by 0 bases and the J gene end by 8 bases; junction bases not matched to a gene: 14. The germline gives CDR1 GTSNPN, CDR2 SVGIG (reference sequence). Together with reference TRBV30 and TRBJ1-4, the CDR3 gives the full variable domain: SQTIHQWPATLVQPVGSPLSLECTVEGTSNPNLYWYRQAAGRGLQLLFYSVGIGQISSEVPQNLSASRPQDRQFILSSKKLLLSDSGFYLCAWSVLDRGRPDREKLFFGSGTQLSVL.

V usage is TRBV5-4 and J usage is TRBJ1-2, with D possibly matching TRBD1 (6 bases). Germline values: CDR1 SGHNT, CDR2 YYREEE (reference sequence). The CDR3 has 13 residues. Trimming removed 6 bases at V and 4 bases at J, with 13 bases between. CDR3 DNA: TGTGCCAGCATCCCTTGGGGGGCCTATGGCTACACCTTC. Translating it yields CASIPWGAYGYTF.